The 29 T cell receptor beta chains below all came from one sample that was sequenced in a study of T cells in Graves' hyperthyroidism and ophthalmopathy. RNA transcripts gave rise to amplified TCR beta CDR3 regions. First-round RT-PCR targeting the TCR CDR3 was performed with the HTBI primer set. Each CDR3 protein gets one entry after TCRdb re-called the multiplex PCR reads with MiXCR. The sample includes a few hundred thousand distinct CDR3 sequences, roughly 15% of them seen just once. The sample comprised blood. The receptor source for this set is a woman aged 18-29 years with Graves' hyperthyroidism.

This clonotype was counted ten times or more. This chain joins TRBV20-1 and TRBJ2-1, with 9 bases aligning to TRBD2. Germline-derived CDR1 and CDR2 are DFQATT and SNEGSKA (reference sequence). V lost 4 bases to trimming and J lost 4 bases; unmatched junction nucleotides: 5. The CDR3 is 14 amino acids. The DNA for the CDR3 is TGCAGTGCTATTAGCGGGAGTACGTACAATGAGCAGTTCTTC. It encodes CSAISGSTYNEQFF.

This clonotype turned up a few times. The CDR3 DNA reads TGTGCCAGCTCACCGCAAGTCCGGGACAAACAGCAGTACTTC. This encodes CASSPQVRDKQQYF. The rearrangement links TRBV18 to TRBJ2-7; D possibly corresponds to TRBD1 (6 bases). Trimming stripped 3 bases from V and 8 bases from J, with 17 bases between. The CDR3 has 14 amino acids. The germline CDR1 and CDR2 sequences are KGHSH and LQKENI.

This clonotype was recorded at least ten times. The chain is built from TRBV20-1 and TRBJ2-7; the match to TRBD2 covers 8 bases. CDR3 length: 15 residues. The ends lost 0 bases at V and 1 base at J; junction bases unmatched: 5. Germline values: CDR1 DFQATT, CDR2 SNEGSKA (reference sequence). The CDR3: CSARDFTSGSYEQYF. DNA for the CDR3: TGCAGTGCTAGAGATTTCACTAGCGGATCCTACGAGCAGTACTTC.

The table lists this clonotype with a few counts. This sequence joins TRBV7-9 and TRBJ2-7; no clear D. The CDR3 length is 14 residues. The germline CDR1 and CDR2 sequences are SEHNR and FQNEAQ (reference sequence). The V gene lost 1 base and the J gene lost 0 bases, with 7 bases spanning the gap. The CDR3 loop reads CASSLVSGSYEQYF. CDR3 sequence (DNA): TGTGCCAGCAGCTTAGTGTCCGGCTCCTACGAGCAGTACTTC.

This chain joins TRBV15 and TRBJ2-7, with D perhaps assigned TRBD1 or TRBD2 (5 bases each). CDR3 length: 16 amino acids. V was cut by 2 bases and J by 2 bases, with 16 bases left in between. Germline loops: CDR1 LNHNV, CDR2 YYDKDF (reference sequence). CDR3 amino acids: CATSRRTGTVTYEQYF. The CDR3 nucleotides are TGTGCCACCAGCAGACGTACCGGGACGGTGACCTACGAGCAGTACTTC.

This clonotype has at least ten counts. The rearrangement uses TRBV28 and TRBJ1-2; TRBD1 agrees at 7 bases. J was trimmed by 4 bases and V by 7 bases; bases with no gene match: 6. The CDR3 spans 13 residues. The germline V gene encodes CDR1 MDHEN and CDR2 SYDVKM. CDR3 loop: CASTETGAYGYTF. The CDR3 DNA reads as TGTGCCAGCACCGAAACAGGGGCCTATGGCTACACCTTC.

This clonotype was seen many times. The junction shows a germline mismatch at one end, possibly a read error. The chain recombines TRBV12-3 or TRBV12-4 with TRBJ2-3, with D perhaps TRBD1 or TRBD2 (5 bases each). CDR3 size: 15 residues. Written as DNA, the CDR3 is TGTGCCAGCAGTGCCGAAGCGGTTAGCACAGGTACGCAGTATTTT. It codes for CASSAEAVSTGTQYF.

This sequence joins TRBV4-1 and TRBJ2-2; D is possibly TRBD1 (6 bases). CDR3 length equals 15 residues. Germline V gives CDR1 MGHRA, CDR2 YSYEKL. V lost 2 bases to trimming and J lost 6 bases, with 13 bases between them. CDR3 DNA sequence: TGCGCCAGCAGCCAACTTGGGGGCTTCGCCGGGGAGCTGTTTTTT. It codes for CASSQLGGFAGELFF.

This clonotype came up many times. The chain recombines TRBV3-1 with TRBJ2-2, with D tentatively TRBD1 or TRBD2 (5 bases each). The CDR3 spans 15 residues. CDR1 and CDR2 (germline): LGHDT, YNNKEL (reference sequence). Between the trimmed V and J ends, which lost 3 bases and 2 bases, there was a span of 10 bases. The CDR3 nucleotides are TGTGCCAGCAGCCACCGGGACCTAAACACCGGGGAGCTGTTTTTT. Its translation: CASSHRDLNTGELFF.

This clonotype has ten or more counts. The chain uses TRBV28 and TRBJ1-1, with 7 bases fitting TRBD1. Per germline, CDR1 MDHEN and CDR2 SYDVKM. There are 16 residues in the CDR3. Trimming cost V 5 bases and J 1 base; bases outside gene matches: 10. The CDR3 coding sequence is TGTGCCAGCAGTCCGACAGCGACAGGGAAGAACACTGAAGCTTTCTTT. Translating it yields CASSPTATGKNTEAFF.

This clonotype occurred many times. The V and J genes are TRBV2 and TRBJ1-4; TRBD1 aligns across 7 bases. Germline V gene data show CDR1 as SNHLY and CDR2 as FYNNEI. This CDR3 has 14 residues. V was pared by 6 bases and J by 8 bases, with 9 bases of the junction left unmatched. The CDR3 region is CASRPTGEGEKLFF. The CDR3 nucleotides read TGTGCCAGCAGACCAACAGGGGAAGGGGAAAAACTGTTTTTT.

The chain is built from TRBV6-1 and TRBJ2-7, with 9 bases identical to TRBD2. This CDR3 has 14 residues. Per the germline V gene, CDR1 is MNHNS and CDR2 is SASEGT. V was clipped by 7 bases and J by 3 bases; unmatched bases: 7. This CDR3 is CASIGAGGLYEQYF. CDR3 in DNA: TGTGCCAGCATAGGGGCGGGAGGGCTCTACGAGCAGTACTTC.

The CDR3 region has the DNA TGCAGTGCTAGAGATGCACAGAAGGGAGATACGCAGTATTTT. It encodes CSARDAQKGDTQYF. The chain combines TRBV20-1 with TRBJ2-3; D not resolved. The CDR3 runs 14 residues. Between the trimmed V and J ends, which lost 0 bases and 5 bases, there was a span of 12 bases. The germline CDR1 and CDR2 sequences are DFQATT and SNEGSKA (reference sequence).

This clonotype appeared many times. The CDR3, as DNA: TGTGCTAGTGGTCGAAGCACAGATACGCAGTATTTT. It is translated as CASGRSTDTQYF. This rearrangement joins TRBV12-5 to TRBJ2-3; no reliable D call. Germline values: CDR1 LGHNT, CDR2 FRNRAP. V gave up 5 bases and J gave up 0 bases, with 3 bases separating them. This CDR3 has 12 amino acids.

A word on this clonotype: Being one base from a much bigger clone, this may be a read error. This chain joins TRBV30 and TRBJ1-3; D perhaps matches TRBD1 (5 bases). The CDR3 contains 14 residues. V lost 2 bases, J lost 0 bases, and 8 bases lay in between. Looked up from germline, CDR1 is GTSNPN and CDR2 is SVGIG (reference sequence). CDR3 in amino acids: CAWSLQDSGNTIYF. CDR3 nucleotides: TGTGCCTGGAGTCTACAGGACTCTGGAAACACCATATATTTT.

The chain has TRBV10-1 and TRBJ2-2; 7 bases match TRBD2. Trimming at V came to 0 bases and at J to 6 bases, leaving 7 bases not matched to a gene. There are 16 residues in the CDR3. Germline V gene data show CDR1 as WNHNN and CDR2 as SYGVQD (reference sequence). CDR3 coding DNA: TGCGCCAGCAGTGAGTCTAGGGCGGGAGTCGCCGGGGAGCTGTTTTTT. This gives the protein CASSESRAGVAGELFF.

This clonotype was seen repeatedly, ten times or more. The rearrangement joins TRBV7-9 to TRBJ2-3; 7 bases map to TRBD2. The germline V gene encodes CDR1 SEHNR and CDR2 FQNEAQ (reference sequence). J lost 6 bases, V lost 5 bases, and 11 bases had no gene match. This CDR3 is built from 15 residues. The CDR3 protein is CASSQGGRGMDTQYF. CDR3 coding DNA: TGTGCCAGCAGCCAAGGAGGGAGGGGAATGGATACGCAGTATTTT.

The sample holds many counts of this clonotype. The V and J genes are TRBV10-1 and TRBJ2-7; D is uncertain. The V gene lost 2 bases and the J gene lost 5 bases, with 16 bases spanning the gap. CDR1 is WNHNN and CDR2 is SYGVQD in the germline V gene (reference sequence). This CDR3 comprises 15 residues. The CDR3 loop reads CASSEDLTVPHEQYF. The CDR3 DNA follows: TGCGCCAGCAGTGAGGACTTAACCGTCCCCCACGAGCAGTACTTC.

This clonotype was observed a handful of times. V gene TRBV4-3 combines with J gene TRBJ1-4; D is unresolved. The CDR3 covers 18 residues. Trimming took 0 bases from V and 0 from J, leaving 14 bases between them. Germline assignment: CDR1 LGHNA and CDR2 YSLEER. CDR3 sequence: CASSQDRPRETTNEKLFF. DNA for the CDR3: TGCGCCAGCAGCCAAGATCGGCCCCGTGAGACAACTAATGAAAAACTGTTTTTT.

Many counts were recorded for this clonotype. This chain joins TRBV12-3 or TRBV12-4 and TRBJ2-1; D possibly uses TRBD1 or TRBD2 (5 bases each). Trimming removed 1 base from V and 9 bases from J, with 16 bases in between. The CDR3 length is 15 residues. The CDR3: CASSLVGALGSEQFF. CDR3 sequence (DNA): TGTGCCAGCAGTTTAGTCGGGGCTTTGGGGAGTGAGCAGTTCTTC.

This clonotype has a count of ten or more. V usage is TRBV4-1 and J usage is TRBJ2-1; 10 bases map to TRBD2. Trimming cost V 1 base and J 7 bases; bases outside gene matches: 19. CDR1 is MGHRA and CDR2 is YSYEKL in the germline V gene. The CDR3 has 20 amino acids. This chain's CDR3 is CASSQADMLGSGRSGNEQFF. The CDR3 DNA reads as TGCGCCAGCAGCCAAGCAGATATGCTTGGTAGCGGGAGGAGTGGAAATGAGCAGTTCTTC.

With regard to this clonotype: A read error may be the cause here, since a much bigger clone is one base away. V usage is TRBV5-5 and J usage is TRBJ2-7, with 10 bases that match TRBD2. The CDR3 loop spans 14 amino acids. Germline loops: CDR1 SGHKS, CDR2 YYEKEE (reference sequence). For the CDR3, the DNA is TGTGCCGGCAGCTTAGCGGGAGGTATATACGAGCAGTACTTC. This encodes CAGSLAGGIYEQYF. Based on the CDR3 plus reference TRBV5-5 and TRBJ2-7, the full variable domain is DAGVTQSPTHLIKTRGQQVTLRCSPISGHKSVSWYQQVLGQGPQFIFQYYEKEERGRGNFPDRFSARQFPNYSSELNVNALLLGDSALYLCAGSLAGGIYEQYFGPGTRLTVT.

This clonotype has a count of ten or more. The CDR3 DNA is TGTGCCAGCAGTTACGAAGGGTCCACTGAAGCTTTCTTT. This encodes CASSYEGSTEAFF. This chain connects TRBV6-2 or TRBV6-3 to TRBJ1-1; D is ambiguous. CDR3 length: 13 amino acids. V lost 2 bases, J lost 4 bases, and 8 bases lay in between. Germline V lookup: CDR1 MNHEY, CDR2 SVGEGT.

This clonotype occurred a few times. The rearrangement links TRBV10-3 to TRBJ2-1; 14 bases match TRBD2. The length of the CDR3 is 15 residues. Germline loops: CDR1 ENHRY, CDR2 SYGVKD. The ends lost 4 bases at V and 7 bases at J; junction bases unmatched: 3. This CDR3 reads CAISGGLAGGNEQFF. The CDR3 DNA reads as TGTGCCATCAGTGGCGGACTAGCGGGAGGTAATGAGCAGTTCTTC.

This clonotype was recorded at least ten times. The V gene is TRBV4-1, the J gene TRBJ2-5; D is tentatively TRBD1 or TRBD2 (5 bases each). Germline V gene data show CDR1 as MGHRA and CDR2 as YSYEKL. The length of the CDR3 is 13 residues. V lost 0 bases to trimming and J lost 5 bases, with 7 bases between them. CDR3 in amino acids: CASSQEGRETQYF. CDR3 bases: TGCGCCAGCAGCCAAGAGGGACGGGAGACCCAGTACTTC.

The rearrangement uses TRBV20-1 and TRBJ2-7; possibly TRBD2 for D (5 bases). The V end lost 0 bases, the J end lost 5 bases, and 14 bases lay between the germline ends. Germline CDR1 reads DFQATT; CDR2 reads SNEGSKA (reference sequence). The CDR3 contains 14 residues. The CDR3 nucleotides are TGCAGTGCTAGAGATCTAGGGAGATCGGACGAGCAGTACTTC. Translating gives CSARDLGRSDEQYF.

This clonotype was detected ten times or more. The chain has TRBV27 and TRBJ2-5; the D is unclear. The CDR3 has 13 amino acids. Germline V gene data show CDR1 as MNHEY and CDR2 as SMNVEV (reference sequence). Trimming took 0 bases from V and 5 from J, leaving 7 bases between them. In DNA, the CDR3 is TGTGCCAGCAGTTTATCGGTCCTGGAGACCCAGTACTTC. Protein sequence: CASSLSVLETQYF.

A few counts support this clonotype. A much larger clone differs from this one at a single base, so this may be a read error. Written as DNA, the CDR3 is TGCAGTGCTAGGGACTTCTACGAGCAGTACTTC. Its protein is CSARDFYEQYF. This chain connects TRBV20-1 to TRBJ2-7, with D perhaps TRBD2 (5 bases). CDR1 and CDR2 (germline): DFQATT, SNEGSKA (reference sequence). The V gene lost 3 bases and the J gene lost 3 bases, with 6 bases spanning the gap. This CDR3 spans 11 amino acids.

To note about this clonotype: Possible read error: a much larger clone is one base away. The chain carries TRBV6-2 or TRBV6-3 and TRBJ1-4, with 8 bases identical to TRBD1. V shed 5 bases, J shed 7 bases, and the junction held 3 bases outside the gene matches. CDR3 size: 13 residues. Germline V gives CDR1 MNHEY, CDR2 SVGEGT. CDR3 coding DNA: TGTGCCAGCAGTGACAGGGGAGCTGAAAAACTGTTTTTT. Its translation is CASSDRGAEKLFF.